The next 3 T cell receptor beta chains were all read from a single sample in a study of blood T cell repertoires in COVID-19. TCRdb's copy holds only in-frame clones and misses some; the assay was immunoSEQ multiplex PCR. The sample holds about 160,000 clones, roughly 85% seen once. The sample was peripheral blood. Receptor source: a middle-aged man with acute or convalescent COVID-19.

This chain uses TRBV6-5 with TRBJ2-2, with TRBD1 identical over 8 bases. V shed 6 bases, J shed 3 bases, and the junction held 6 bases outside the gene matches. Germline-derived CDR1 and CDR2 are MNHEY and SVGAGI. CDR3 length equals 15 residues. The DNA of the CDR3 is TGTGCCAGCAGCAGACCGACAGGGGACACCGGGGAGCTGTTTTTT. It yields the protein CASSRPTGDTGELFF.

This clone is a singleton in its sample. This rearrangement joins TRBV19 to TRBJ2-2, with D possibly matching TRBD1 (5 bases). Germline CDR1 LNHDA, CDR2 SQIVND (reference sequence). Deletions cut 1 base from V and 3 bases from J, with 9 bases between. The length of the CDR3 is 15 residues. CDR3: CASSIATGHTGELFF. The CDR3 DNA reads as TGTGCCAGTAGTATAGCCACAGGACACACCGGGGAGCTGTTTTTT.

The V call is TRBV28, the J call TRBJ1-1, with D possibly TRBD1 on 5 matching bases. The CDR3 runs to 13 residues. V was cut by 5 bases and J by 4 bases, with 11 bases left in between. From germline, CDR1 is MDHEN and CDR2 SYDVKM. The DNA for the CDR3 is TGTGCCAGCAGTCCCATCGGGGGCACTGAAGCTTTCTTT. The encoded protein is CASSPIGGTEAFF.